Listed here are 29 T cell receptor beta chains from one sample, sequenced in a study of regulatory T cells in long-lasting Graves disease. For TCR beta, libraries came from iRepertoire HTBI primers and Arm-PCR of CDR3 regions. TCRdb independently ran MiXCR on the multiplex PCR reads; one entry per CDR3 protein. The sample lists 310,000 or so distinct CDR3 sequences, more than 20% seen once, with 56% in the top ten. Time point of the sample: persistent/refractory GD, antithyroid drugs over 5 years with positive TRAb. From PBMCs, RNA was extracted and then used to make the TCR library. The sequenced sample was peripheral blood mononuclear cells (PBMCs), obtained when the disease was refractory, from a patient treated with antithyroid drugs. The receptors were sampled from a female donor with Graves disease.

In this sample, this clonotype turned up a few times. V is TRBV4-2 and J is TRBJ2-7; D is unclear. This CDR3 comprises 14 residues. The germline V gene has CDR1 LGHNA and CDR2 YNFKEQ. With 1 base removed from V and 4 bases from J, the gap between germline ends came to 11 bases. CDR3 loop: CASSQVHSSYEQYF. DNA of the CDR3: TGTGCCAGCAGCCAAGTGCACTCATCATACGAGCAGTACTTC.

The chain joins TRBV7-2 to TRBJ1-5; unclear D gene. The germline V gene has CDR1 SGHTA and CDR2 FQGNSA. CDR3 size: 15 residues. V lost 1 base to trimming and J lost 0 bases, with 7 bases between them. The CDR3 sequence: CASSLGMGSNQPQHF. DNA of the CDR3: TGTGCCAGCAGCTTAGGTATGGGTAGCAATCAGCCCCAGCATTTT.

There are a few counts of this clonotype. V is TRBV20-1 and J is TRBJ1-5; TRBD1 matches 7 bases. The germline gives CDR1 DFQATT, CDR2 SNEGSKA (reference sequence). With V trimmed by 6 bases and J by 4 bases, 12 bases remained unmatched. The CDR3 runs 15 residues. The CDR3 loop reads CSAHIGTAGNQPQHF. CDR3 DNA sequence: TGCAGTGCGCATATTGGGACAGCGGGAAATCAGCCCCAGCATTTT.

This clonotype has just a few counts. This sequence joins TRBV20-1 and TRBJ2-5; no clear D gene. The V end lost 3 bases, the J end lost 3 bases, and 8 bases lay between the germline ends. CDR1 DFQATT and CDR2 SNEGSKA come from the germline V gene (reference sequence). CDR3 size: 12 residues. The CDR3 nucleotides read TGCAGTGCTAGTCCCCGGGAAGAGACCCAGTACTTC. This encodes CSASPREETQYF.

This clonotype has more than one count but fewer than ten. The J gene is TRBJ2-7, the V gene TRBV12-3 or TRBV12-4, with D possibly being TRBD2 (5 bases). This CDR3 has 14 residues. V lost 3 bases and J lost 3, with 12 bases in between. Here the CDR3 DNA reads TGTGCCAGCAGTTTGGACTTTCGCCACTACGAGCAGTACTTC. It translates to CASSLDFRHYEQYF.

On this clonotype: This may be a read error: a much more frequent sequence differs by one nucleotide. This sequence joins TRBV7-2 and TRBJ2-7, with TRBD2 matching 8 bases. The CDR3 totals 15 residues. The germline V gene encodes CDR1 SGHTA and CDR2 FQGNSA. The CDR3 coding sequence is TGTGCCAGCAGCTTAGGACTAGCGTACTCCCACGAGCAGTACTTC. Amino acids: CASSLGLAYSHEQYF.

This clonotype was picked up many times. The chain joins TRBV6-1 to TRBJ2-7; maybe TRBD2 (5 bases). This CDR3 has 13 residues. The V end lost 11 bases, the J end lost 6 bases, and 20 bases lay between the germline ends. Germline loops: CDR1 MNHNS, CDR2 SASEGT. The DNA of the CDR3 is TGTGCCGTCCCGGGGAGTCCAGCTAGCGAGCAGTACTTC. Translation: CAVPGSPASEQYF.

At least ten counts were recorded for this clonotype. V usage is TRBV6-9 and J usage is TRBJ1-6; no firm D call. The CDR3 has 13 residues. CDR1 and CDR2 from the germline V gene are MNHGY and SVAAGI. Trimming removed 4 bases from V and 8 bases from J, with 9 bases in between. The CDR3 DNA sequence: TGTGCCAGCAGTTTAGTAAGGGATTCACCCCTCCACTTT. Its protein product is CASSLVRDSPLHF.

The V and J genes are TRBV29-1 and TRBJ2-3; TRBD2 might be the D (6 bases). The germline V gene has CDR1 SQVTM and CDR2 ANQGSEA. This CDR3 is built from 13 residues. V dropped 7 bases and J dropped 2 bases, with 13 bases sitting between them. The CDR3 loop is CSARRGNTDTQYF. The CDR3 bases are TGCAGCGCCAGGCGGGGAAACACAGATACGCAGTATTTT.

This clonotype was observed at least ten times. This rearrangement joins TRBV3-1 to TRBJ1-4; 7 bases align to TRBD1. V was pared by 2 bases and J by 4 bases, with 4 bases of the junction left unmatched. This CDR3 is 15 amino acids long. The germline V gene has CDR1 LGHDT and CDR2 YNNKEL (reference sequence). CDR3: CASSQSGTVNEKLFF. CDR3 DNA: TGTGCCAGCAGCCAATCCGGGACAGTTAATGAAAAACTGTTTTTT.

There are many counts of this clonotype. The genes are TRBV6-1 and TRBJ1-5, with 7 bases that match TRBD1. The CDR3 is made up of 15 amino acids. Germline V gives CDR1 MNHNS, CDR2 SASEGT. With 8 bases clipped from V and 1 base from J, the junction kept 8 bases outside the gene matches. CDR3 amino acids: CASQRDRRSNQPQHF. The DNA for the CDR3 is TGTGCCAGCCAAAGGGACAGACGAAGCAATCAGCCCCAGCATTTT.

There are many counts of this clonotype. The chain carries TRBV6-1 and TRBJ1-2, with unresolved D. Trimming left V 6 bases short and J 3 bases short, with 11 bases between. The CDR3 is 13 amino acids. The germline V gene encodes CDR1 MNHNS and CDR2 SASEGT. The CDR3 DNA follows: TGTGCCAGCAGCCCCGCTTGGGACTATGGCTACACCTTC. Its protein is CASSPAWDYGYTF.

The genes are TRBV5-5 and TRBJ1-3; D ambiguous. CDR1 is SGHKS and CDR2 is YYEKEE in the germline V gene (reference sequence). The CDR3 is 10 amino acids. The V end lost 7 bases, the J end lost 4 bases, and 3 bases lay between the germline ends. This CDR3 is CASGGNTIYF. The CDR3 DNA reads TGTGCCAGCGGGGGAAACACCATATATTTT.

The chain uses TRBV10-3 and TRBJ1-1; D is unresolved. Per the germline V gene, CDR1 is ENHRY and CDR2 is SYGVKD. The CDR3 consists of 11 residues. V was shortened by 6 bases and J by 6 bases, with 8 bases between the two germline ends. CDR3 coding DNA: TGTGCCATCAGGAGCGAAGCTGAAGCTTTCTTT. It encodes CAIRSEAEAFF.

This clonotype turned up a few times. The V call is TRBV5-6, the J call TRBJ1-2; 7 bases fit TRBD1. With 4 bases clipped from V and 1 base from J, the junction kept 7 bases outside the gene matches. This CDR3 has 15 amino acids. Germline CDR1 reads SGHDT; CDR2 reads YYEEEE. The CDR3 region is CASSPPGTDNYGYTF. Written as DNA, the CDR3 is TGTGCCAGCAGCCCACCCGGGACAGATAACTATGGCTACACCTTC.

This clonotype was seen more than once but under ten times. This chain connects TRBV30 to TRBJ2-3, with a possible D match to TRBD2 (5 bases). This CDR3 has 14 amino acids. Germline CDR1 is GTSNPN and CDR2 is SVGIG (reference sequence). Deletions cut 3 bases from V and 3 bases from J, with 13 bases between. CDR3 coding DNA: TGTGCCTGGAGGGAAGAGAGCGGAACAGATACGCAGTATTTT. Amino acids: CAWREESGTDTQYF.

The chain recombines TRBV6-2 or TRBV6-3 with TRBJ2-7, with TRBD2 identical over 7 bases. V was clipped by 0 bases and J by 5 bases; unmatched bases: 10. The CDR3 contains 16 residues. From germline, CDR1 is MNHEY and CDR2 SVGEGT. CDR3 sequence reads: CASSYSFGGLSDEQYF. The CDR3 bases are TGTGCCAGCAGTTACTCCTTCGGGGGGTTAAGTGACGAGCAGTACTTC.

Note on this clonotype: This CDR3 is missing its conserved last phenylalanine or tryptophan, likely due to a read error. The V call is TRBV19, the J call TRBJ1-1, with 11 bases aligning to TRBD1. Germline trimming cut 4 bases from V and 5 bases from J; bases unmatched to any gene: 15. The CDR3 has 18 amino acids. Germline V gene data show CDR1 as LNHDA and CDR2 as SQIVND (reference sequence). For the CDR3, the DNA is TGTGCCAGTAGTACTGAGCGGACAGGGGGCGTTTTTAGTACTGAAGCTTTCTCT. Translated: CASSTERTGGVFSTEAFS.

At least ten counts were recorded for this clonotype. V and J are TRBV12-3 or TRBV12-4 and TRBJ2-5; no definite D call. V was trimmed by 2 bases and J by 2 bases, leaving 9 bases between them. The CDR3 is 14 residues long. The CDR3 DNA reads as TGTGCCAGCAGTTTACTTACAGCACAAGAGACCCAGTACTTC. This translates into CASSLLTAQETQYF.

A word on this clonotype: With a much larger clone just one base away, this may be a read error. The V call is TRBV2, the J call TRBJ1-2, with D hard to call. CDR1 is SNHLY, CDR2 FYNNEI, per germline. The CDR3 has 14 amino acids. Deletions cut 5 bases from V and 5 bases from J, with 15 bases between. The CDR3 loop reads CASSPGPDIYGYTF. CDR3 coding DNA: TGTGCCAGCAGTCCCGGGCCAGATATATATGGCTACACCTTC. Using reference TRBV2 and TRBJ1-2 for the parts outside the CDR3, the full variable domain is EPEVTQTPSHQVTQMGQEVILRCVPISNHLYFYWYRQILGQKVEFLVSFYNNEISEKSEIFDDQFSVERPDGSNFTLKIRSTKLEDSAMYFCASSPGPDIYGYTFGSGTRLTVV.

The rearrangement links TRBV7-3 to TRBJ2-1; D tentatively reads TRBD1 or TRBD2 (5 bases each). From germline, CDR1 is SGHTA and CDR2 FQGTGA. This CDR3 comprises 19 residues. V lost 1 base and J lost 5, with 24 bases in between. CDR3 sequence (DNA): TGTGCCAGCAGCTTAAGAACGTCGGGACGGAAGCTGGGAGACAATGAGCAGTTCTTC. This encodes CASSLRTSGRKLGDNEQFF.

This clonotype was found many times. The chain joins TRBV13 to TRBJ2-7; D is uncertain. This CDR3 spans 16 amino acids. In germline, CDR1 is PRHDT, CDR2 FYEKMQ (reference sequence). V lost 0 bases and J 4 bases, leaving 16 bases between the germline ends. In nucleotides, the CDR3 is TGTGCCAGCAGCTTAGGGGCAGTCGGTCGTGCATACGAGCAGTACTTC. Residues: CASSLGAVGRAYEQYF.

This clonotype was observed a handful of times. This chain links TRBV6-1 with TRBJ2-1; 9 nucleotides align to TRBD2. The length of the CDR3 is 18 residues. The germline V gene has CDR1 MNHNS and CDR2 SASEGT. Trimming took 6 bases from V and 3 from J; bases not matched to a gene: 15. CDR3 protein: CASRSPLFSGRNYNEQFF. The CDR3 coding sequence is TGTGCCAGCAGATCCCCTCTATTTAGCGGGAGAAACTACAATGAGCAGTTCTTC.

This clonotype was recorded many times. The chain carries TRBV28 and TRBJ2-7, with 9 bases that match TRBD1. The germline V gene encodes CDR1 MDHEN and CDR2 SYDVKM. The CDR3 covers 16 residues. V was clipped by 1 base and J by 5 bases; unmatched bases: 9. For the CDR3, the DNA is TGTGCCAGCAGTTTATCCAGTGGACAGGGGCGCAACGAGCAGTACTTC. Amino acid sequence: CASSLSSGQGRNEQYF. Drawing the rest from reference TRBV28 and TRBJ2-7, the complete variable domain is DVKVTQSSRYLVKRTGEKVFLECVQDMDHENMFWYRQDPGLGLRLIYFSYDVKMKEKGDIPEGYSVSREKKERFSLILESASTNQTSMYLCASSLSSGQGRNEQYFGPGTRLTVT.

The chain carries TRBV5-1 and TRBJ2-7; D is perhaps TRBD1 or TRBD2 (6 bases each). Trimming shortened V by 7 bases and J by 5 bases, and 19 bases separated the two germline ends. This CDR3 has 14 residues. Looked up from germline, CDR1 is SGHRS and CDR2 is YFSETQ. DNA of the CDR3: TGCGCCAGCGGGGTACAGGGAGGTATCAACGAGCAGTACTTC. This encodes CASGVQGGINEQYF.

The table lists this clonotype with a few counts. The V call is TRBV6-2 or TRBV6-3, the J call TRBJ2-1, with D unresolved. Trimming cost V 6 bases and J 6 bases, with 9 bases left between them. This CDR3 is built from 12 residues. The V gene's germline CDR1 is MNHEY and CDR2 SVGEGT. The CDR3 region is CASSQTGNEQFF. The DNA of the CDR3 is TGTGCCAGCAGCCAGACCGGCAATGAGCAGTTCTTC.

The rearrangement uses TRBV30 and TRBJ1-5; 8 nucleotides align to TRBD1. Germline CDR1 and CDR2: GTSNPN and SVGIG (reference sequence). CDR3 length: 15 residues. J was trimmed by 2 bases and V by 2 bases; bases with no gene match: 5. The CDR3 sequence: CAWSSDRGGNQPQHF. CDR3 DNA: TGTGCCTGGAGTTCCGACAGGGGAGGCAATCAGCCCCAGCATTTT.

This clonotype was found many times. The CDR3 region has the DNA TGTGCCAGCAGTCGAGTTACTAGCGGGCCTAACTACGAGCAGTACTTC. Translation: CASSRVTSGPNYEQYF. The chain employs TRBV11-2 and TRBJ2-7; 9 bases agree with TRBD2. Germline V gene sequence: CDR1 SGHAT, CDR2 FQNNGV. J lost 3 bases, V lost 6 bases, and 12 bases had no gene match. The CDR3 is 16 residues long.

This clonotype was seen more than once but under ten times. The chain has TRBV5-1 and TRBJ2-2; TRBD2 matches at 11 bases. Germline V gene sequence: CDR1 SGHRS, CDR2 YFSETQ. V gave up 4 bases and J gave up 3 bases; unmatched junction bases: 11. The CDR3 has 18 residues. The CDR3 sequence: CASSPYSGRAGDTGELFF. The CDR3 bases are TGCGCCAGCAGCCCATATAGCGGGAGGGCAGGAGACACCGGGGAGCTGTTTTTT.